A selection of T cell receptor beta chains follows, all from one sample in a study of T-cell reconstitution after alpha-beta-depleted transplantation in children. TCRdb processed the PCR reads anew with MiXCR; each CDR3 protein has one entry. The sample carries about 200,000 distinct CDR3 sequences, about 8.4% recorded once. The source material was PBMCs, mostly from graft donor cells, sampled 360 days after TCRalphabeta/CD19-depleted stem cell transplant. The receptors here all came from a male patient between 2 and 9 years old who had a stem cell transplant for acute myeloid leukemia, so the T cells may come from the graft donor. CDR3s include the opening cysteine and the closing phenylalanine or tryptophan. A D gene is named only where the DNA matches it firmly. Expanded clones are given a class, and other clones once, few, many or no size at all.

V gene	J gene	clone size	D gene	CDR3 DNA	CDR3 protein
TRBV6-1	TRBJ2-1	few	TRBD2	TGTGCCAGCACCTCCGTCCGCGGGAGCTCCTACAATGAGCAGTTCTTC	CASTSVRGSSYNEQFF
TRBV18	TRBJ2-7	-	-	TGTGCCAGCTCACCAGACAACTCCTACGAGCAGTACTTC	CASSPDNSYEQYF
TRBV27	TRBJ2-3	many	-	TGTGCCAGCAGTTTATTGGGGAGTCCCCGGCAGTATTTT	CASSLLGSPRQYF
TRBV12-3/TRBV12-4	TRBJ2-2	many	-	TGTGCCAGCAGGGCCGGGACAACGAACACCGGGGAGCTGTTTTTT	CASRAGTTNTGELFF
TRBV7-9	TRBJ2-1	few	-	TGTGCCAGCAGCTTAGAGCACCATGAGCAGTTCTTC	CASSLEHHEQFF
TRBV10-3	TRBJ2-2	-	-	TGTGCCATCAGTGAAGTACAGCTGAACACCGGGGAGCTGTTTTTT	CAISEVQLNTGELFF
TRBV7-9	TRBJ1-5	many	-	TGTGCCAGCAGCTTAGGTGCAGGGTATAGCAATCAGCCCCAGCATTTT	CASSLGAGYSNQPQHF
TRBV5-1	TRBJ2-6	few	TRBD1	TGCGCCAGCAGCTTGGGACAGGGAAAACTCCCCTCTGGGGCCAACGTCCTGACTTTC	CASSLGQGKLPSGANVLTF
TRBV24-1	TRBJ2-3	-	-	TGTGCCACCAGTGATCCCGCACGGGGCACAGATACGCAGTATTTT	CATSDPARGTDTQYF
TRBV18	TRBJ2-2	-	-	TGTGCCAGCTCACCCCCAGCGACTTCGAACACCGGGGAGCTGTTTTTT	CASSPPATSNTGELFF
TRBV6-5	TRBJ2-5	few	-	TGTGCCAGCAGTTCCGCCTGGGGGGACCCAGAGACCCAGTACTTC	CASSSAWGDPETQYF
TRBV19	TRBJ2-1	-	TRBD1	TGTGCCAGTAGTATCCTGGGACAGTACAATGAGCAGTTCTTC	CASSILGQYNEQFF
TRBV7-2	TRBJ2-1	few	TRBD2	TGTGCCAGCAGCCAACGGCGGGGGTACAATGAGCAGTTCTTC	CASSQRRGYNEQFF
TRBV5-1	TRBJ2-2	many	-	TGCGCCAGCACCTTAACAGGTTTCGGGGAGCTGTTTTTT	CASTLTGFGELFF
TRBV20-1	TRBJ2-1	many	TRBD2	TGCAGTGCTAGAGATTTCTATTCTAGCGGGAGGGCCTTCTATAGGAGTCAAACGGAGGATGAGCAGTTCTTC	CSARDFYSSGRAFYRSQTEDEQFF
TRBV20-1	TRBJ2-1	few	TRBD2	TGCAGTGCTAGAGACCAAAGCGGGAGGGCCGGGAATGAGCAGTTCTTC	CSARDQSGRAGNEQFF
TRBV24-1	TRBJ2-1	many	TRBD1	TGTGCCACCAGTGATTCGGAACAGGGGTTCGACAATGAGCAGTTCTTC	CATSDSEQGFDNEQFF
TRBV13	TRBJ2-5	-	-	TGTGCCAGCAACCCGTGGGGCCCGAGGGCTGTGGACCAAGAGACCCAGTACTTC	CASNPWGPRAVDQETQYF
TRBV14	TRBJ2-1	-	-	TGTGCCAGCAGCCCCATGCAGTGGTATGAGCAGTTCTTC	CASSPMQWYEQFF
TRBV5-1	TRBJ2-3	many	TRBD2	TGCGCCAGCAGCTTGGGGACTAGCGGATTCACAGATACGCAGTATTTT	CASSLGTSGFTDTQYF
TRBV4-2	TRBJ2-3	many	TRBD2	TGTGCCAGCAGCCAAGATCCCCCCCGGACTAGCGGGAGAGGAGATACGCAGTATTTT	CASSQDPPRTSGRGDTQYF
TRBV5-1	TRBJ2-1	many	-	TGCGCCAGCAGCCTAGGGACGCCTTACAATGAGCAGTTCTTC	CASSLGTPYNEQFF
TRBV20-1	TRBJ2-1	-	-	TGCAGTGCTAGCTGGCGTGAGCAGTTCTTC	CSASWREQFF
TRBV6-1	TRBJ2-2	-	-	TGTGCCAGCACTGCGGGGATGAACACCGGGGAGCTGTTTTTT	CASTAGMNTGELFF
TRBV10-3	TRBJ2-2	many	TRBD2	TGTGCCATCACGGCTAGCGGGACGGCCGGGGAGCTGTTTTTT	CAITASGTAGELFF
TRBV12-3/TRBV12-4	TRBJ2-5	many	-	TGTGCCAGCAGTCGCGCCACGGGACTCATAGAGACCCAGTACTTC	CASSRATGLIETQYF
TRBV20-1	TRBJ2-2	few	-	TGCAGTGCTAGAAGGCCCCGGGTCGACGGGGAGCTGTTTTTT	CSARRPRVDGELFF
TRBV12-3/TRBV12-4	TRBJ2-5	many	TRBD2	TGTGCCAGCAGTTTACTCGGCGGGGGAGGGGAGACCCAGTACTTC	CASSLLGGGGETQYF
TRBV5-1	TRBJ2-5	-	-	TGCGCCAGCAGCTTGTTATTGGGGCAGCAAGAGACCCAGTACTTC	CASSLLLGQQETQYF
TRBV7-9	TRBJ2-1	many	-	TGTGCCAGCAGCACCTTGAATGGGCAGTTCTTC	CASSTLNGQFF
TRBV13	TRBJ2-3	-	-	TGTGCCAGCAGCTCTCAAGATACGCAGTATTTT	CASSSQDTQYF
TRBV7-8	TRBJ2-7	-	TRBD2	TGTGCCAGCAGCCCAACTAGCGGGAGGCTAAACGAGCAGTACTTC	CASSPTSGRLNEQYF
TRBV7-8	TRBJ2-1	-	-	TGTGCCAGCAGCTTTACGGTTTACAATGAGCAGTTCTTC	CASSFTVYNEQFF
TRBV21-1	TRBJ1-3	many	-	TGTGCCAGCAGCAACCCGGGACTACCTGGAAACACCATATATTTT	CASSNPGLPGNTIYF
TRBV20-1	TRBJ2-7	few	TRBD2	TGCAGTGCTAGCGATCTGGGACTAGCGGGAGCATTGGAGCAGTACTTC	CSASDLGLAGALEQYF
TRBV25-1	TRBJ2-5	many	-	TGTGCCAGCAGTGCCGCTAGGGTTCAAGAGACCCAGTACTTC	CASSAARVQETQYF
TRBV12-3/TRBV12-4	TRBJ2-1	many	TRBD1	TGTGCCAGCAGGCCGGGACAGGGAACATTCAAAGGGCAGTTCTTC	CASRPGQGTFKGQFF
TRBV10-3	TRBJ2-3	-	TRBD2	TGTGCCATCAGTGAGTCGATACTTAGCGGGAGGTATACAGATACGCAGTATTTT	CAISESILSGRYTDTQYF
TRBV10-3	TRBJ2-4	few	TRBD1	TGTGCCATCAGGGGACAGGGGTCAAACATTCAGTACTTC	CAIRGQGSNIQYF
TRBV7-9	TRBJ1-1	few	-	TGTGCCAGCAGCTTACAGGCCCCCGCGAACACTGAAGCTTTCTTT	CASSLQAPANTEAFF
TRBV19	TRBJ2-1	few	-	TGTGCCAGTAGTATCCCCTACAATGAGCAGTTCTTC	CASSIPYNEQFF
TRBV18	TRBJ2-7	few	TRBD1	TGTGCCAGCTCAACCCAGGACAGGGCATCATACGAGCAGTACTTC	CASSTQDRASYEQYF
TRBV10-3	TRBJ1-5	-	TRBD1	TGTGCCATCAGTTCCGCGGGACAGGGGGATTATAGCAATCAGCCCCAGCATTTT	CAISSAGQGDYSNQPQHF
TRBV25-1	TRBJ1-2	few	TRBD1	TGTGCCAGCAGTGGACAACAGGGGAATCAAAACTATGGCTACACCTTC	CASSGQQGNQNYGYTF
TRBV24-1	TRBJ2-2	few	-	TGTGCCACCAGTGGGGGCACCGGGGAGCTGTTTTTT	CATSGGTGELFF
TRBV12-3/TRBV12-4	TRBJ2-2	many	-	TGTGCCAGCAGTTTCGCGGCAGGGCTGAGTGTAGGGGAGCTGTTTTTT	CASSFAAGLSVGELFF
TRBV7-9	TRBJ1-1	few	-	TGTGCCAGCAGCCCAAAAATTGGGACTGAAGCTTTCTTT	CASSPKIGTEAFF
TRBV12-3/TRBV12-4	TRBJ1-2	many	TRBD1	TGTGCCAGCAGTTGGGGACAGGGCGACTATGGCTACACCTTC	CASSWGQGDYGYTF
TRBV19	TRBJ2-3	many	-	TGTGCCAGTAGTCGAGACGCATCAGATACGCAGTATTTT	CASSRDASDTQYF
TRBV9	TRBJ1-1	many	-	TGTGCCAGCAGCCGGAAGGGGCGCAGGGATGATACTGAAGCTTTCTTT	CASSRKGRRDDTEAFF
TRBV7-9	TRBJ2-5	-	-	TGTGCCAGCAGACTCAAAGGGCGGGCACAAGAGACCCAGTACTTC	CASRLKGRAQETQYF
TRBV10-2	TRBJ2-1	many	-	TGCGCCAGCAGTGATATGATGCGGGGCAGGCAGTTCTTC	CASSDMMRGRQFF
TRBV27	TRBJ1-5	-	-	TGTGCCAGCAGTCCCTCCCGGACCTCAGGGAATCAGCCCCAGCATTTT	CASSPSRTSGNQPQHF
TRBV20-1	TRBJ1-1	many	-	TGCAGTGCTACACAGGGAAACACTGAAGCTTTCTTT	CSATQGNTEAFF